This T cell receptor beta chain was documented in a study of T cell changes during pregnancy in multiple sclerosis (dated by TCRdb to between 2018 and 2021). Study-wide context: The study looked at changes in the T cell repertoire across pregnancy in women with multiple sclerosis.

This clone was detected once. Its antigen is unknown. No much larger clone exists at a distance of one base, and base qualities are not known. From the cysteine through the phenylalanine, the CDR3 covers 15 amino acids. This entry keeps only the CDR3 DNA: 45 bases, framed from base 1. The germline V and J ends show losses of 3 bases and 1 base respectively, and no gene match explains 6 bases of the junction. Looking up the germline V gene (reference sequence) yields CDR1 GTSNPN and CDR2 SVGIG. Library preparation used the immunoSEQ multiplex PCR assay. The table was pulled from immuneACCESS by TCRdb, which kept in-frame rearrangements only. Such tables lose some clones; where checked, under half of the loss comes from unresolved V genes, and the rest has no known cause. The sample contains tens of thousands of clones, approximately 92% of them found a single time. Roughly 3% of the sample goes to the ten largest clones.

The source is a female donor in good health, enrolled as a control in a pregnancy study. The material sequenced was CD8+ T cells from peripheral blood mononuclear cells, taken in the third trimester of pregnancy. This chain joins TRBV30 to TRBJ1-2; a stretch of 9 junction bases matches TRBD1. CDR3 loop: CAWSPGQGINYGYTF. The sequenced DNA is TGTGCCTGGAGCCCCGGACAGGGGATTAACTATGGCTACACCTTC. The CDR3, completed at both ends by the reference TRBV30 and TRBJ1-2 genes, gives the full variable domain SQTIHQWPATLVQPVGSPLSLECTVEGTSNPNLYWYRQAAGRGLQLLFYSVGIGQISSEVPQNLSASRPQDRQFILSSKKLLLSDSGFYLCAWSPGQGINYGYTFGSGTRLTVV.